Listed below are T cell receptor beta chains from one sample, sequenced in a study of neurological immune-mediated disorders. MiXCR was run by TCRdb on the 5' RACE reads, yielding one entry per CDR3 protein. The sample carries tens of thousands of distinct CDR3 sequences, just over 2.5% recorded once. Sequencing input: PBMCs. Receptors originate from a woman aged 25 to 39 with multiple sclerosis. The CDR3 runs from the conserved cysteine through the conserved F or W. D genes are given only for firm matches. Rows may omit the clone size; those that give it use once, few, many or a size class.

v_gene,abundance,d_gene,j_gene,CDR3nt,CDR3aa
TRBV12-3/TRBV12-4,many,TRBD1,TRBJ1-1,TGTGCCAGCAGTTCCCAACAGGGGACTGAAGCTTTCTTT,CASSSQQGTEAFF
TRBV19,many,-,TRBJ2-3,TGTGCCAGTCGAGGGAGAAGGACAGATACGCAGTATTTT,CASRGRRTDTQYF
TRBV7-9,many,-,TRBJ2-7,TGTGCCAGCAGCTTAAGCCGGGAGTCCGAGCAGTACTTC,CASSLSRESEQYF
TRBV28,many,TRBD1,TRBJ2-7,TGTGCCAGCAGTTCCGGGACAGCCATGGACTCCTACGAGCAGTACTTC,CASSSGTAMDSYEQYF
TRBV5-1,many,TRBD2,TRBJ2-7,TGCGCCAGCAGCCCCATGACTAGCGTATACGAGCAGTACTTC,CASSPMTSVYEQYF
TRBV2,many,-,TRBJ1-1,TGTGCCAGCAGAACGAACAAAATGGTGGCTGAAGCTTTCTTT,CASRTNKMVAEAFF
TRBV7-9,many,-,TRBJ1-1,TGTGCCAGCAGCGTCGACCGATCCAGGGGTCCTGAAGCTTTCTTT,CASSVDRSRGPEAFF
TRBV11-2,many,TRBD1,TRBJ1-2,TGTGCCAGCAGCGAAGCAGGGGGCACGAATGGCTACACCTTC,CASSEAGGTNGYTF
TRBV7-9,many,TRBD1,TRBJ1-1,TGTGCCAGCAGCACCGGGACAGGGGTAATTCGGAAAGCTTTCTTT,CASSTGTGVIRKAFF
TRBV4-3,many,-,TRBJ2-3,TGCGCCAGCAGCCAGGCGCCGGGGACGGCCTCGGAGTGGCAGTATTTT,CASSQAPGTASEWQYF
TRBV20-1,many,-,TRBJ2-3,TGCAGTGCTAGAGATCAGCCTCTCCGCACAGATACGCAGTATTTT,CSARDQPLRTDTQYF
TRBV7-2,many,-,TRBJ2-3,TGTGCCAGCAGCTTAGACCCGAGAGATACGCAGTATTTT,CASSLDPRDTQYF
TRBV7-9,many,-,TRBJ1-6,TGTGCCAGCAGCACCACCAGCGGTTCACCCCTCCACTTT,CASSTTSGSPLHF
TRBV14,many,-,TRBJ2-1,TGTGCCAGCAGCCAAGAAGGTATGCGGAGCGGATACTACAATGAGCAGTTCTTC,CASSQEGMRSGYYNEQFF
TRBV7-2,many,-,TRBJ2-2,TGTGCCAGCAGCTTAGCATTGGGGTTGAACACCGGGGAGCTGTTTTTT,CASSLALGLNTGELFF
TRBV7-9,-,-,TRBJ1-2,TGTGCCAGCAGCCCTCTCCGTGGCCGGACAGCGGCCGGTCACACCTTC,CASSPLRGRTAAGHTF
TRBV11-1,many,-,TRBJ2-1,TGTGCCAGCAGCTTGGCGGGACCCTACAATGAGCAGTTCTTC,CASSLAGPYNEQFF
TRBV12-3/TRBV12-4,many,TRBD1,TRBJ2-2,TGTGCCAGCAGTAGTGGGTCAGGGGGAACGAACACCGGGGAGCTGTTTTTT,CASSSGSGGTNTGELFF
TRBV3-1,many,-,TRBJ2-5,TGTGCCAGCCGCGACAGTAAAGAGACCCAGTACTTC,CASRDSKETQYF
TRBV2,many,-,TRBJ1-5,TGTGCCAGCAGTGAAAGAGGGGCGCGCAATCAGCCCCAGCATTTT,CASSERGARNQPQHF
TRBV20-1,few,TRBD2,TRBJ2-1,TGCAGTGCTGAACTAGCGTCACTGTCCTACAATGAGCAGTTCTTC,CSAELASLSYNEQFF
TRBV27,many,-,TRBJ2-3,TGTGCCAGCAGTCATCGCGGGACTCATACAGATACGCAGTATTTT,CASSHRGTHTDTQYF
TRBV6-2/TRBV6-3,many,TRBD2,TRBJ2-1,TGTGCCAGCAGTGAGCGGGAGTCTTACAATGAGCAGTTCTTC,CASSERESYNEQFF
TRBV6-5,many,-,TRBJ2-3,TGTGCCAGCAGTTACAGGGACAGCACAGATACGCAGTATTTT,CASSYRDSTDTQYF
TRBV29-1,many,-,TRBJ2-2,TGCAGCGTTGGGGGACTCCGGAACACCGGGGAGCTGTTCTTT,CSVGGLRNTGELFF
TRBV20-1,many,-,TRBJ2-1,TGCAGTGCTAGAGACCCCGATGACTACAATGAGCAGTTCTTC,CSARDPDDYNEQFF
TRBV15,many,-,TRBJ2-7,TGTGCCACATGGGACAGTGAGGGACTCTACGAGCAGTACTTC,CATWDSEGLYEQYF
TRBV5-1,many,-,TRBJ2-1,TGCGCCAGCAGCTTGGGACTCGATAACAATGAGCAGTTCTTC,CASSLGLDNNEQFF
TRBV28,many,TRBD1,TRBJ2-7,TGTGCCAGCAGTTTAGAGGGACAGGGACACTTTGAGCAGTACTTC,CASSLEGQGHFEQYF
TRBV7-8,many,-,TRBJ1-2,TGTGCCAGCAGCTTAACGGACAGCCCCTATGGCTACACCTTC,CASSLTDSPYGYTF
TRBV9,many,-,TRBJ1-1,TGTGCCAGCAGCGTAGAGTGGACAGACACTGAAGCTTTCTTT,CASSVEWTDTEAFF
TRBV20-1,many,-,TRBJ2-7,TGCAGTGCGCCTGAAATAGTGACTGAACAGTCCTACGAGCAGTACTTC,CSAPEIVTEQSYEQYF
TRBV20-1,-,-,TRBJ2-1,TGCAGTGCTAGAGATCCTGGCGGCTACAATGAGCAGTTCTTC,CSARDPGGYNEQFF
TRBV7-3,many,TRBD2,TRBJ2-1,TGTGCCAGCAGCTTAGCGGGAGGGGCGTACAATGAGCAGTTCTTC,CASSLAGGAYNEQFF
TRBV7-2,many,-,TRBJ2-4,TGTGCCAGCAGCTTAAGCTCCGAGAACATTCAGTACTTC,CASSLSSENIQYF
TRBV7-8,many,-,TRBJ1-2,TGTGCCAGCAGCTCTGGGACGCAGAACTATGGCTACACCTTC,CASSSGTQNYGYTF
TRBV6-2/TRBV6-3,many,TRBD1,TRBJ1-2,TGTGCCAGCAGTGACAGGGCGCGCTACACCTTC,CASSDRARYTF
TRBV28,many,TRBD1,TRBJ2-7,TGTGCCAGCAGTTTAAGGGGGACAGGGTCCTACGAGCAGTACTTC,CASSLRGTGSYEQYF
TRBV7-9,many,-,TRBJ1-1,TGTGCCAGCTCATCCGGGGGAGACACTGAAGCTTTCTTT,CASSSGGDTEAFF
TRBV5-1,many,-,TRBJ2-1,TGCGCCAGCAGCTTGAGCGGAGATTCCTACAATGAGCAGTTCTTC,CASSLSGDSYNEQFF
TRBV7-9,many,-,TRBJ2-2,TGTGCCAGCAGCTCCTGGACTGGAGTAACCGGGGAGCTGTTTTTT,CASSSWTGVTGELFF
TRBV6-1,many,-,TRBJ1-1,TGTGCCAGCAGAAATCCTACGAACACTGAAGCTTTCTTT,CASRNPTNTEAFF
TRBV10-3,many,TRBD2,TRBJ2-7,TGTGCCATCAGTGAGTCGTCTAGCGGGAGCGACGAGCAGTACTTC,CAISESSSGSDEQYF
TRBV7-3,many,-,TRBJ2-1,TGTGCCAGCAGCTTAACTGGGACGGGATGGAACAATGAGCAGTTCTTC,CASSLTGTGWNNEQFF
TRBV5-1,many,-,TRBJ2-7,TGCGCCAGCAGCTCAGCCCCGGGACAAGCCTACGAGCAGTACTTC,CASSSAPGQAYEQYF
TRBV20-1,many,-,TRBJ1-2,TGCAGTGCTAGAGGCAACAACTGGGAGGGTCGATCCTATGGCTACACCTTC,CSARGNNWEGRSYGYTF
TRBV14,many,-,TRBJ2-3,TGTGCCAGCAGCGGCGGGCCTAGCGCTTTGGCAGATACGCAGTATTTT,CASSGGPSALADTQYF
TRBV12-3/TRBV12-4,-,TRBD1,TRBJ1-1,TGTGCCAGCAGCCGCAACAGGGGGAGGACTGAAGCTTTCTTT,CASSRNRGRTEAFF
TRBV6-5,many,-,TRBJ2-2,TGTGCCAGCATGTCCGCCGGGGAGCTGTTTTTT,CASMSAGELFF
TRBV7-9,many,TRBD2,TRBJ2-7,TGTGCCAGCAGCAAGACGACTAGCGGGAGTAGCTCCTACGAGCAGTACTTC,CASSKTTSGSSSYEQYF
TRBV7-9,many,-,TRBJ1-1,TGTGCCAGCACCCCCTTGGGAGGGAGCACTGAAGCTTTCTTT,CASTPLGGSTEAFF